This TCR beta chain derives from a study of cytomegalovirus exposure and HLA in healthy donors. The protocol was immunoSEQ multiplex PCR, while the TCRdb copy is restricted to in-frame clones and leaves out a portion. Found here are around 130,000 clones, roughly 84% of them singletons; the top ten hold roughly 2%. V dropped 9 bases and J dropped 7; count of bases not matched to a gene: 6. The CDR3 contains 13 residues. Germline loops: CDR1 LNHDA, CDR2 SQIVND (reference sequence). This rearrangement joins TRBV19 to TRBJ2-2, with 9 bases that match TRBD2. Sequencing was performed on PBMCs. The receptor was isolated from a woman aged 30 to 39 in good health and CMV-seronegative. The CDR3 here is CASGTSRSGELFF. CDR3 in DNA: TGTGCCAGCGGGACTAGCCGTAGCGGGGAGCTGTTTTTT.